The clone carrying this T cell receptor (beta chain) was counted ten times or more. Its antigen remains unknown. This sample stems from a study of liver allograft versus peripheral blood T cells. Study at large: Peripheral blood of the recipients supplied T cell receptor repertoires that were compared with those in transplanted livers. Findings and caveats of the study: Reported data describe T cell receptor repertoires within liver allografts as differing from those in peripheral blood.

V lost 2 bases, J lost 0 bases, and 2 bases lay in between. From germline, CDR1 is ENHRY and CDR2 SYGVKD. This CDR3 is built from 13 residues. TCRdb recomputed calls from the reads with MiXCR, one row per CDR3 protein. Of about 6,000 distinct CDR3 sequences listed, more than 15% are singletons. This sequence joins TRBV10-3 and TRBJ1-5; D remains ambiguous. The origin of this receptor is a human patient who had a liver transplant. The T cells may partly be graft donor cells. CDR3: CAISEVSNQPQHF. The CDR3 bases are TGTGCCATCAGTGAGGTTAGCAATCAGCCCCAGCATTTT.